This entry is about one TCR beta chain. This sample is part of a study of blood T cell repertoires in COVID-19. Looking at the study overall: Sites across the United States, Italy and Spain contributed samples from acute and convalescent COVID-19. From T cells, B-cell-depleted T cells, or PBMCs came the material, which was cDNA or gDNA.

The germline CDR1 and CDR2 sequences are MNHEY and SVGAGI. V dropped 6 bases and J dropped 7; count of bases not matched to a gene: 7. The CDR3 length is 14 residues. Study processing details: Amplification of reference gene primers was used by the study to estimate nucleated cell counts. Method: immunoSEQ multiplex PCR; TCRdb's copy keeps in-frame clones and lacks some. V and J calls and clone size are copied from that table; D and trimming were computed from the DNA. The sample contains tens of thousands of clones, 80% to 95% of which appear only once. This TCR was recovered from a woman aged 45 to 65 in a cohort sampled during active COVID-19. Sequencing used peripheral blood. The rearrangement links TRBV6-5 to TRBJ1-5; 9 bases line up with TRBD1. In DNA form, the CDR3 reads TGTGCCAGCAGCTCTACAGGGGGCAGACAGCCCCAGCATTTT. Residues: CASSSTGGRQPQHF.